At least ten counts were recorded for the clone carrying this T cell receptor (beta chain). The data were taken from a study of regulatory T cells in long-lasting Graves disease. Through Arm-PCR of CDR3 regions and iRepertoire HTBI primers, TCR beta libraries were built. Using its own MiXCR run on the multiplex PCR reads, TCRdb lists one record per CDR3 protein. The sample has fewer than 650,000 distinct CDR3 sequences, about 16% seen once; the top ten hold more than 10%. The sample's time point: newly diagnosed GD, antithyroid drugs for less than 3 months. The authors made the TCR library using RNA they extracted from PBMCs. V was cut by 5 bases and J by 3 bases, with 14 bases left in between. Germline CDR1 is MDHEN and CDR2 is SYDVKM. The CDR3 has 15 amino acids. These data were likewise used in another study, on T cells in Graves' hyperthyroidism and ophthalmopathy.

This receptor was identified in a young man with Graves disease. Material: peripheral blood mononuclear cells (PBMCs), obtained at new diagnosis, from a patient treated with antithyroid drugs. This rearrangement joins TRBV28 to TRBJ2-1, with D tentatively TRBD2 (5 bases). CDR3 amino acids: CASSRMGVGYNEQFF. The CDR3 DNA reads as TGTGCCAGCAGTAGGATGGGAGTGGGCTACAATGAGCAGTTCTTC.